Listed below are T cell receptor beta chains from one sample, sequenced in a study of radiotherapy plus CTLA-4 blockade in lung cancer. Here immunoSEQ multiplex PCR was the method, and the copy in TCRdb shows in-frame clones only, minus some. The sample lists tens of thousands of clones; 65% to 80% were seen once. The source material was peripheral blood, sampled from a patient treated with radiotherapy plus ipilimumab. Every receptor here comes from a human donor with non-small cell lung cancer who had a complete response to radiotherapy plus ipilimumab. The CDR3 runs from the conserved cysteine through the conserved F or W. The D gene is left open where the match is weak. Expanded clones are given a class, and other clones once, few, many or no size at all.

CDR3nt: TGTGCCAGCAGCCTCACTAGCGGGGGGCTCGTTCCGCAGTATTTT
CDR3aa: CASSLTSGGLVPQYF
j_gene: TRBJ2-3
d_gene: TRBD2
abundance: NA
v_gene: TRBV14

CDR3nt: TGTGCCAGCAGCTTAGGACAGATGAACACTGAAGCTTTCTTT
CDR3aa: CASSLGQMNTEAFF
j_gene: TRBJ1-1
d_gene: NA
abundance: NA
v_gene: TRBV7-9

CDR3nt: TGTGCCAGCTCAGCTGGGACCGGGGCCAACGTCCTGACTTTC
CDR3aa: CASSAGTGANVLTF
j_gene: TRBJ2-6
d_gene: NA
abundance: NA
v_gene: TRBV18

CDR3nt: TGTGCCAGCAGCTTTAGACTAACACAAGAGACCCAGTACTTC
CDR3aa: CASSFRLTQETQYF
j_gene: TRBJ2-5
d_gene: NA
abundance: once
v_gene: TRBV11-2

CDR3nt: TGTGCCAGCAGCCTTAGCGGGGGCCCGGATACGCAGTATTTT
CDR3aa: CASSLSGGPDTQYF
j_gene: TRBJ2-3
d_gene: TRBD2
abundance: NA
v_gene: TRBV7-2

CDR3nt: TGTGCCACCAGCAGAACCAGGGAGGGCAATCAGCCCCAGCATTTT
CDR3aa: CATSRTREGNQPQHF
j_gene: TRBJ1-5
d_gene: NA
abundance: once
v_gene: TRBV15

CDR3nt: TGCGCCAGCAGCCAAGATCAAGGTCCAGAGACCCAGTACTTC
CDR3aa: CASSQDQGPETQYF
j_gene: TRBJ2-5
d_gene: NA
abundance: NA
v_gene: TRBV4-3

CDR3nt: TGTGCCTGGAGTGTCCCCGGGGGCTCTCAGTTCTTC
CDR3aa: CAWSVPGGSQFF
j_gene: TRBJ2-1
d_gene: NA
abundance: NA
v_gene: TRBV30

CDR3nt: TGTGCCAGCAGTTTATCGCCGTCCGCTCACTATGGCTACACCTTC
CDR3aa: CASSLSPSAHYGYTF
j_gene: TRBJ1-2
d_gene: NA
abundance: NA
v_gene: TRBV27

CDR3nt: TGTGCCAGCAGTGACTGGGCGGGCGGCTATGGCTACACCTTC
CDR3aa: CASSDWAGGYGYTF
j_gene: TRBJ1-2
d_gene: NA
abundance: NA
v_gene: TRBV6-5

CDR3nt: TGTGCCAGCAGCCAGGATGGAGGAGGTTTGGGGGAAAAACTGTTTTTT
CDR3aa: CASSQDGGGLGEKLFF
j_gene: TRBJ1-4
d_gene: NA
abundance: medium-sized
v_gene: TRBV5-6

CDR3nt: TGTGCCAGCACCGACCCAGGGCCTTGGGAGACCCAGTACTTC
CDR3aa: CASTDPGPWETQYF
j_gene: TRBJ2-5
d_gene: NA
abundance: once
v_gene: TRBV6-6

CDR3nt: TGTGCCCTTGGGGTAGCGGGACGAGATACGCAGTATTTT
CDR3aa: CALGVAGRDTQYF
j_gene: TRBJ2-3
d_gene: TRBD2
abundance: NA
v_gene: TRBV28

CDR3nt: TGCGCCAGCAGCCAACAGGGGACCGGGGAGCTGTTTTTT
CDR3aa: CASSQQGTGELFF
j_gene: TRBJ2-2
d_gene: TRBD1
abundance: NA
v_gene: TRBV5-1